The TCR beta chain described here comes from a study of cytomegalovirus exposure and HLA in healthy donors. Findings and limits, study-wide: The authors enumerated 150 to 200 TCR beta chains as linked to cytomegalovirus. High specificity and sensitivity for cytomegalovirus status were reported for the classifier.

As regards this clone: What it recognizes is unknown.

The assay was immunoSEQ multiplex PCR, and TCRdb's table has in-frame clones only and misses some. The sample yields about 130,000 clones, 75% to 90% seen once. Trimming removed 0 bases from V and 0 bases from J, with 7 bases in between. This CDR3 contains 15 residues. CDR1 is SGDLS and CDR2 is YYNGEE in the germline V gene. Sequencing was carried out using PBMCs. The genes are TRBV9 and TRBJ2-1, with D possibly TRBD1 on 5 matching bases. The clonotype originates from a woman aged 25 to 39 in good health and CMV-seropositive. The CDR3 region is CASSVEGASYNEQFF. The CDR3 DNA reads as TGTGCCAGCAGCGTAGAAGGGGCCTCCTACAATGAGCAGTTCTTC.